The subject of this entry is one T cell receptor beta chain. Its specificity is unknown. No infections or other immune events were documented during collection. Measured with immunoSEQ multiplex PCR; TCRdb has only the in-frame clones, and not every one. The repertoire holds about 91,000 clones, roughly 86% seen once, with 3.5% to 5% in the top ten. Germline V gives CDR1 SGHRS, CDR2 YFSETQ. This CDR3 contains 15 residues. Trimming left V 0 bases short and J 6 bases short, with 14 bases between. These data originate in a study of identifying expanded T cells in peripheral blood. Points from the study as a whole: Over two and four weeks, about 15 and 18 clones changed, versus roughly 1.2 between replicates. Clone count variance between approximately 2-week samples rose with total template count.

The TCR sequence derives from a person aged 18 to 70 in good health. This chain links TRBV5-1 with TRBJ2-3; either TRBD1 or TRBD2 may supply D (5 bases each). The sequenced material came from blood. The CDR3 sequence is CASSLDIGTRDTQYF. DNA for the CDR3: TGCGCCAGCAGCTTGGATATCGGGACCCGTGATACGCAGTATTTT.